The sequence of this T cell receptor beta chain was determined in a study of OX40 agonist ivuxolimab in advanced cancers. As for the study in general: Participants, approximately 83% male, averaged approximately 60 years of age, ranging from about 23 to 80.

Comment on this clone: The antigen is unknown.

Whole-study results and caveats: Low levels of normalized T-cell clonal expansion also appeared in some nonresponders. Dose levels from 0.1 to 3.0 mg/kg saw CD4+ and CD8+ blood T cells expand clonally by week 6.

V lost 6 bases to trimming and J lost 5 bases; unmatched junction nucleotides: 9. The CDR3 is made up of 16 amino acids. Germline V gene data show CDR1 as SGHRS and CDR2 as YFSETQ. Produced via immunoSEQ multiplex PCR; TCRdb's table is partial and in-frame only. The repertoire has some 100,000 clones, about 85% of them found once; the top ten carry 0.9% to 1.2%. The input for sequencing was CD4+ or CD8+ T cells sorted from blood, taken in a trial of the OX40 agonist ivuxolimab. V is TRBV5-1 and J is TRBJ2-2; 11 bases are a match to TRBD2. The clonotype originates from an adult with an advanced solid tumor such as melanoma, head and neck, liver or kidney cancer. This CDR3 reads CASKTSGGGGTGELFF. The CDR3, as DNA: TGCGCCAGCAAAACTAGCGGGGGTGGTGGAACCGGGGAGCTGTTTTTT.